This T cell receptor beta chain comes out of a study of cytomegalovirus exposure and HLA in healthy donors. Study overall: As released early, the data held about 85 million unique TCRs from HLA-typed donors.

Whole-study results and caveats: In a later analysis, the majority of CMV-associated beta chains seemingly showed HLA restriction. Earlier findings revealed that most TCR beta V segments proved productive either about 87% or about 30% of the time. Some V segments, TRBV6-2 and TRBV6-3 among them, were indistinguishable and were therefore excluded.

The PCR made use of 60 Vbeta and 13 Jbeta primers. Some clones are missing from TCRdb's copy, which holds only in-frame ones; the method was immunoSEQ multiplex PCR. The top ten hold less than 3% of the sample, which has fewer than 150,000 clones, more than 60% seen once. A word on this clone: No antigen is known for it.

This CDR3 contains 18 residues. With 0 bases clipped from V and 5 bases from J, the junction kept 9 bases outside the gene matches. Germline loops: CDR1 SGHNT, CDR2 YENEEA. The sequenced material came from PBMCs. The chain is built from TRBV11-3 and TRBJ2-2; TRBD2 matches 10 bases. This sequence originates from a woman aged 35 to 49 in good health and CMV-seropositive. The CDR3 sequence is CASSLEGRGSGGTGELFF. Written as DNA, the CDR3 is TGTGCCAGCAGCTTAGAAGGTCGGGGTAGCGGGGGGACCGGGGAGCTGTTTTTT.